The rows below give T cell receptor beta chains drawn from one sample of a study of OX40 agonist ivuxolimab in advanced cancers. The assay was immunoSEQ multiplex PCR, and TCRdb's table has in-frame clones only and misses some. The sample consists of about 57,000 clones, 80% to 90% of them appearing once. The sequenced sample was CD4+ or CD8+ T cells sorted from blood, obtained in a trial of the OX40 agonist ivuxolimab. These receptors were taken from an adult with an advanced solid tumor such as melanoma, head and neck, liver or kidney cancer. The CDR3 runs from the conserved cysteine through the conserved F or W. Fields, in order: D gene, clone size, V gene, J gene, CDR3 protein, CDR3 DNA. D genes are given only for firm matches. Expanded clones are given a class, and other clones once, few, many or no size at all.

-	-	TRBV6-5	TRBJ1-5	CASSYSESQPQHF	TGTGCCAGCAGTTACTCCGAGTCACAGCCCCAGCATTTT
TRBD1	-	TRBV10-1	TRBJ1-2	CARAGQGAKFGGYTF	TGCGCCAGGGCTGGGCAGGGGGCGAAATTCGGTGGCTACACCTTC
-	-	TRBV7-3	TRBJ1-1	CASSQGRTNTEAFF	TGTGCCAGCAGCCAGGGACGGACAAACACTGAAGCTTTCTTT
-	-	TRBV10-2	TRBJ2-7	CASTDRLYEQYF	TGCGCCAGCACTGACAGGCTCTACGAGCAGTACTTC
TRBD1	-	TRBV28	TRBJ1-1	CASSQSGTGASEAFF	TGTGCCAGCAGTCAATCCGGGACAGGGGCTTCTGAAGCTTTCTTT
TRBD1	few	TRBV9	TRBJ2-2	CASSVVGYGTASIGELFF	TGTGCCAGCAGCGTAGTTGGGTACGGGACAGCATCTATCGGGGAGCTGTTTTTT
TRBD2	-	TRBV18	TRBJ2-5	CASSPLALLAGEETQYF	TGTGCCAGCTCACCCCTCGCACTACTAGCGGGGGAAGAGACCCAGTACTTC
-	once	TRBV7-9	TRBJ1-6	CASSLGLPRVVNSPLHF	TGTGCCAGCAGCTTAGGTCTACCCCGGGTTGTGAATTCACCCCTCCACTTT
TRBD1	-	TRBV2	TRBJ1-2	CASASDRGGYTF	TGTGCCAGCGCGTCGGACAGGGGTGGCTACACCTTC
TRBD2	few	TRBV6-5	TRBJ2-7	CASSVSSGPYEQYF	TGTGCCAGCAGTGTATCTAGCGGACCCTACGAGCAGTACTTC
-	-	TRBV18	TRBJ1-5	CASSPNGQNGQPQHF	TGTGCCAGCTCACCAAACGGACAGAATGGTCAGCCCCAGCATTTT
-	-	TRBV4-3	TRBJ2-6	CASSNGRGSQSRANVLTF	TGCGCCAGCAGCAACGGGCGAGGGTCACAAAGTCGGGCCAACGTCCTGACTTTC
-	-	TRBV5-1	TRBJ2-3	CASSTYLVPDTQYF	TGCGCCAGCAGCACTTACCTAGTACCAGATACGCAGTATTTT
-	-	TRBV7-9	TRBJ1-3	CASSPRSGEGGNTIYF	TGTGCCAGCAGCCCCCGTTCAGGGGAGGGAGGAAACACCATATATTTT
-	-	TRBV7-2	TRBJ1-3	CASSSFWVSSGNTIYF	TGTGCCAGCAGCTCTTTCTGGGTTAGCTCTGGAAACACCATATATTTT
-	-	TRBV15	TRBJ1-4	CATSRDRRGGEKLFF	TGTGCCACCAGCAGAGATCGGAGGGGAGGTGAAAAACTGTTTTTT
-	-	TRBV7-9	TRBJ2-2	CASSLRRGTGELFF	TGTGCCAGCAGCTTACGTCGCGGGACCGGGGAGCTGTTTTTT
-	-	TRBV10-1	TRBJ2-1	CASSGGSYNEQFF	TGCGCCAGCAGTGGGGGTTCCTACAATGAGCAGTTCTTC
-	few	TRBV28	TRBJ1-4	CACRRGAEKLFF	TGTGCCTGTCGCCGGGGGGCGGAAAAACTGTTTTTT
TRBD1	-	TRBV25-1	TRBJ1-2	CASSQSGTGEDGYTF	TGTGCCAGCAGCCAAAGCGGGACAGGGGAGGATGGCTACACCTTC
-	once	TRBV10-2	TRBJ2-7	CASREQFSSYEQYF	TGCGCCAGCAGGGAGCAGTTCAGCTCCTACGAGCAGTACTTC
-	-	TRBV5-6	TRBJ2-3	CASSLVAGGTDTQYF	TGTGCCAGCAGCTTGGTAGCAGGAGGCACAGATACGCAGTATTTT
TRBD2	-	TRBV19	TRBJ2-1	CASSPLARPNEQFF	TGTGCCAGTAGCCCACTAGCGCGCCCAAATGAGCAGTTCTTC
-	-	TRBV5-1	TRBJ2-1	CASSLARSAGSYNEQFF	TGCGCCAGCAGCTTGGCCCGTTCTGCGGGCTCCTACAATGAGCAGTTCTTC
-	-	TRBV11-2	TRBJ2-7	CASSYNPGREYEQYF	TGTGCCAGCAGCTATAATCCGGGACGAGAATACGAGCAGTACTTC
-	-	TRBV5-5	TRBJ2-7	CASSLAVGSYEQYF	TGTGCCAGCAGCTTGGCGGTCGGGTCCTACGAGCAGTACTTC
TRBD2	-	TRBV5-1	TRBJ2-4	CASSLDTSGGNIQYF	TGCGCCAGCAGCTTGGACACTAGCGGGGGAAACATTCAGTACTTC
-	-	TRBV18	TRBJ1-1	CASSPTGFDTEAFF	TGTGCCAGCTCACCAACAGGGTTCGACACTGAAGCTTTCTTT
TRBD2	-	TRBV7-2	TRBJ2-7	CASSPGLAASYEQYF	TGTGCCAGCAGCCCGGGACTAGCGGCCTCCTACGAGCAGTACTTC
-	few	TRBV7-9	TRBJ2-3	CASSSRLEATDTQYF	TGTGCCAGCAGCTCCCGTTTGGAGGCTACAGATACGCAGTATTTT
-	-	TRBV4-2	TRBJ2-3	CASSQVDDTQYF	TGTGCCAGCAGCCAAGTGGACGATACGCAGTATTTT
-	-	TRBV28	TRBJ2-2	CASSLVSRELFF	TGTGCCAGCAGTTTGGTGAGCCGGGAGCTGTTTTTT
-	-	TRBV18	TRBJ2-7	CASSPGRDPYEQYF	TGTGCCAGCTCACCCGGCCGGGACCCCTACGAGCAGTACTTC
-	-	TRBV7-2	TRBJ2-7	CASSFVPIDEQYF	TGTGCCAGCAGCTTCGTCCCCATCGACGAGCAGTACTTC
-	-	TRBV11-2	TRBJ2-7	CASSLVQDSYEQYF	TGTGCCAGCAGCTTAGTTCAAGACTCCTACGAGCAGTACTTC
-	-	TRBV30	TRBJ2-7	CACPGLLGEQYF	TGTGCCTGCCCGGGTCTCCTGGGCGAGCAGTACTTC
-	-	TRBV7-2	TRBJ2-1	CASSLLGGAYNEQFF	TGTGCCAGCAGCTTATTGGGCGGGGCCTACAATGAGCAGTTCTTC
TRBD2	-	TRBV12-5	TRBJ2-1	CASGRSGRTSFDEQFF	TGTGCTAGTGGCCGAAGCGGCCGGACTAGCTTCGATGAGCAGTTCTTC
-	-	TRBV5-1	TRBJ1-2	CASSPDGGLQIYGYTF	TGCGCCAGCAGCCCGGACGGAGGACTTCAAATCTATGGCTACACCTTC
TRBD2	once	TRBV9	TRBJ2-5	CASSVGLAGGLSETQYF	TGTGCCAGCAGCGTTGGCCTAGCGGGGGGGCTATCGGAGACCCAGTACTTC
-	-	TRBV7-2	TRBJ1-4	CASSRQRAPNEKLFF	TGTGCCAGCAGCCGCCAGCGGGCGCCTAATGAAAAACTGTTTTTT
-	-	TRBV5-1	TRBJ2-5	CASSGGEAETQYF	TGCGCCAGCAGCGGTGGGGAGGCAGAGACCCAGTACTTC
TRBD1	-	TRBV19	TRBJ1-1	CASSTLQGAANTEAFF	TGTGCCAGTAGTACCTTACAGGGGGCGGCGAACACTGAAGCTTTCTTT